Detailed here is one TCR beta chain. The CDR3 spans 13 residues. The junction had 3 bases not matched to a gene; V was cut back by 3 bases and J by 6 bases. Germline loops: CDR1 SEHNR, CDR2 FQNEAQ (reference sequence). This record comes from a study of long-term antiretroviral therapy in people with HIV. Runs used v3.0 of the immunoSEQ assay and were done at survey level. Here immunoSEQ multiplex PCR was the method, and the copy in TCRdb shows in-frame clones only, minus some. The sample has around 40,000 clones; 80% to 90% are singletons. This TCR came from a man younger than 35 with HIV. The gene calls are TRBV7-9 and TRBJ2-3, with 7 bases aligning to TRBD2. Sequenced here: unsorted PBMCs, sampled 2.2 years after starting antiretroviral therapy. In DNA form, the CDR3 reads TGTGCCAGCAGCTTGGGAGGGGCCGATACGCAGTATTTT. It specifies CASSLGGADTQYF.